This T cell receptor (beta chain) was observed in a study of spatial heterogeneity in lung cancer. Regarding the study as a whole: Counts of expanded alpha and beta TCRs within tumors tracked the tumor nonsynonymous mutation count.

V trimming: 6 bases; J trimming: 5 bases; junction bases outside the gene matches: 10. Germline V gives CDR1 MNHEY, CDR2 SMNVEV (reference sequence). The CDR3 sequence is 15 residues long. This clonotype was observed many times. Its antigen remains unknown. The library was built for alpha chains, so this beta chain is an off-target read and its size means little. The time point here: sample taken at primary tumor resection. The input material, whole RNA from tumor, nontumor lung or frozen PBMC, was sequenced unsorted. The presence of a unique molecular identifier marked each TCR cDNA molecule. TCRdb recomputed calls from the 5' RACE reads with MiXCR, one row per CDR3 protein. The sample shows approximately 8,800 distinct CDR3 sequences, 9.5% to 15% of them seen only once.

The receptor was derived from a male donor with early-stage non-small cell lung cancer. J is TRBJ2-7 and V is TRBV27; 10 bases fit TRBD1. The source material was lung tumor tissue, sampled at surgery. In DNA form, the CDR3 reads TGTGCCAGCAGCCTTAGACAGGGGGCGTTCCACGAGCAGTACTTC. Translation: CASSLRQGAFHEQYF.